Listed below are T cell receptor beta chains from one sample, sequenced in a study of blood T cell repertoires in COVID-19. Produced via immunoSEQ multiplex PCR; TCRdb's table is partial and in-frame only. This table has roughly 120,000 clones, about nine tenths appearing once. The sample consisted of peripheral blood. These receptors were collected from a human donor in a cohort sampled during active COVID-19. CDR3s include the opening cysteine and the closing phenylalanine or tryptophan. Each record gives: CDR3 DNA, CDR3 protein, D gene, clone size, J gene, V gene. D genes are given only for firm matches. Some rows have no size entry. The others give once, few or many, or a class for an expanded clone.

CDR3 DNA: TGTGCCAGTAGGGGCCCCCTCAATCAGCCCCAGCATTTT
CDR3 protein: CASRGPLNQPQHF
D gene: NA
clone size: NA
J gene: TRBJ1-5
V gene: TRBV12-3/TRBV12-4

CDR3 DNA: TGTGCCAGCAGCAAAGTCGTACGCAGTGGCTATGGCTACACCTTC
CDR3 protein: CASSKVVRSGYGYTF
D gene: NA
clone size: NA
J gene: TRBJ1-2
V gene: TRBV21-1

CDR3 DNA: TGTGCCAGTGCCGCCTACAGGGGGGACACCGGGGAGCTGTTTTTT
CDR3 protein: CASAAYRGDTGELFF
D gene: TRBD1
clone size: NA
J gene: TRBJ2-2
V gene: TRBV27

CDR3 DNA: TGTGCCAGCTCACTGTCGACTAGCGTCGAGCAGTACTTC
CDR3 protein: CASSLSTSVEQYF
D gene: TRBD2
clone size: NA
J gene: TRBJ2-7
V gene: TRBV18

CDR3 DNA: TGTGCCACCAGCCGGGAGACTAAGAACACTGAAGCTTTCTTT
CDR3 protein: CATSRETKNTEAFF
D gene: NA
clone size: NA
J gene: TRBJ1-1
V gene: TRBV24-1

CDR3 DNA: TGTGCCAGCAGTGAATATGCGGCAGGGGTGGATTCACCCCTCCACTTT
CDR3 protein: CASSEYAAGVDSPLHF
D gene: NA
clone size: NA
J gene: TRBJ1-6
V gene: TRBV6-1

CDR3 DNA: TGTGCCAGCAGCTTAGGGACTAGCGGAACAGATACGCAGTATTTT
CDR3 protein: CASSLGTSGTDTQYF
D gene: TRBD2
clone size: NA
J gene: TRBJ2-3
V gene: TRBV11-3

CDR3 DNA: TGTGCCAGCAGCTTAGGCAGCGATCGGGGTACTGGGGCCAACGTCCTGACTTTC
CDR3 protein: CASSLGSDRGTGANVLTF
D gene: NA
clone size: NA
J gene: TRBJ2-6
V gene: TRBV7-8

CDR3 DNA: TGTGCCAGCAGCTTACCAACAGGGGGCAGCGGCAATGAGCAGTTCTTC
CDR3 protein: CASSLPTGGSGNEQFF
D gene: TRBD1
clone size: once
J gene: TRBJ2-1
V gene: TRBV7-9

CDR3 DNA: TGTGCCAGCAGTCGCTCTTCAGGGGGAAGAGGCTACACCTTC
CDR3 protein: CASSRSSGGRGYTF
D gene: TRBD1
clone size: NA
J gene: TRBJ1-2
V gene: TRBV6-8

CDR3 DNA: TGCGCCAGCAGCCAAGGTGCCCTCGGACGAGGAGGCTACGAGCAGTACTTC
CDR3 protein: CASSQGALGRGGYEQYF
D gene: NA
clone size: NA
J gene: TRBJ2-7
V gene: TRBV4-1

CDR3 DNA: TGTGCCAGCAGCCCGTACCAAGAGACCCAGTACTTC
CDR3 protein: CASSPYQETQYF
D gene: NA
clone size: NA
J gene: TRBJ2-5
V gene: TRBV3-1/TRBV3-2

CDR3 DNA: TGTGCCAGCAGCTCCGGGTTAGTAGGGGCCAACGTCCTGACTTTC
CDR3 protein: CASSSGLVGANVLTF
D gene: NA
clone size: NA
J gene: TRBJ2-6
V gene: TRBV13

CDR3 DNA: TGTGCCAGCAGCCAAGCTCCGTCTAGCACCTACGAGCAGTACTTC
CDR3 protein: CASSQAPSSTYEQYF
D gene: NA
clone size: NA
J gene: TRBJ2-7
V gene: TRBV3-1/TRBV3-2

CDR3 DNA: TGTGCTAGCAGCTTTAGCGGGGGGGCCCTCAATGAGCAGTTCTTC
CDR3 protein: CASSFSGGALNEQFF
D gene: TRBD2
clone size: NA
J gene: TRBJ2-1
V gene: TRBV7-7

CDR3 DNA: TGTGCCAGCAGACGAGGAGGGCGGGGGGATGAGCAGTTCTTC
CDR3 protein: CASRRGGRGDEQFF
D gene: TRBD2
clone size: NA
J gene: TRBJ2-1
V gene: TRBV7-2

CDR3 DNA: TGTGCCAGCAGTTTCCTAGCAGGCCCCTATGGCTACACCTTC
CDR3 protein: CASSFLAGPYGYTF
D gene: NA
clone size: NA
J gene: TRBJ1-2
V gene: TRBV27

CDR3 DNA: TGTGCCAGCAGACAGGGAAAGAACACTGAAGCTTTCTTT
CDR3 protein: CASRQGKNTEAFF
D gene: NA
clone size: few
J gene: TRBJ1-1
V gene: TRBV12-3/TRBV12-4

CDR3 DNA: TGTGCCAGCAAGGGACAGGGTTCACCCCTCCACTTT
CDR3 protein: CASKGQGSPLHF
D gene: TRBD1
clone size: NA
J gene: TRBJ1-6
V gene: TRBV2

CDR3 DNA: TGCGCCAGCACTGGACAGGGAATCGGGGAGCTGTTTTTT
CDR3 protein: CASTGQGIGELFF
D gene: TRBD1
clone size: once
J gene: TRBJ2-2
V gene: TRBV10-2

CDR3 DNA: TGCGCCAGCAGTGATTTGAGCCGGACAAAGTACGAGCAGTACTTC
CDR3 protein: CASSDLSRTKYEQYF
D gene: NA
clone size: NA
J gene: TRBJ2-7
V gene: TRBV10-2

CDR3 DNA: TGTGCCAGCAGTTACTGGGACAGGGTTGAACAAGAGACCCAGTACTTC
CDR3 protein: CASSYWDRVEQETQYF
D gene: TRBD1
clone size: NA
J gene: TRBJ2-5
V gene: TRBV6-5

CDR3 DNA: TGCGCCAGCAGCTTGGGACAGGGGGCTGTCACAGATACGCAGTATTTT
CDR3 protein: CASSLGQGAVTDTQYF
D gene: TRBD1
clone size: NA
J gene: TRBJ2-3
V gene: TRBV5-1

CDR3 DNA: TGTGCCAGCAGCTCACAGGGGTTTTCAGATACGCAGTATTTT
CDR3 protein: CASSSQGFSDTQYF
D gene: TRBD1
clone size: NA
J gene: TRBJ2-3
V gene: TRBV3-1/TRBV3-2

CDR3 DNA: TGTGCCACCAGCAGCGGCAGGCGATACTATGGCTACACCTTC
CDR3 protein: CATSSGRRYYGYTF
D gene: NA
clone size: NA
J gene: TRBJ1-2
V gene: TRBV15

CDR3 DNA: TGTGCCAGCAGCGCGACCGGGACAGGGGCTACCGGGGAGCTGTTTTTT
CDR3 protein: CASSATGTGATGELFF
D gene: TRBD1
clone size: NA
J gene: TRBJ2-2
V gene: TRBV9

CDR3 DNA: TGTGCCAGCAGTTTAATCGGGACAGCTACTAATGAAAAACTGTTTTTT
CDR3 protein: CASSLIGTATNEKLFF
D gene: TRBD1
clone size: NA
J gene: TRBJ1-4
V gene: TRBV28

CDR3 DNA: TGCAGCGTTGGCAGGGAAGAAGCTTTCTTT
CDR3 protein: CSVGREEAFF
D gene: NA
clone size: NA
J gene: TRBJ1-1
V gene: TRBV29-1

CDR3 DNA: TGTGCCACCTCAGCGGGAGGGGAGACCGGGGAGCTGTTTTTT
CDR3 protein: CATSAGGETGELFF
D gene: TRBD2
clone size: NA
J gene: TRBJ2-2
V gene: TRBV6-5

CDR3 DNA: TGTGCCTCCAGATTCCGGGACAGAGAGAATGGCTACACCTTC
CDR3 protein: CASRFRDRENGYTF
D gene: TRBD1
clone size: NA
J gene: TRBJ1-2
V gene: TRBV30

CDR3 DNA: TGTGCCAGCAGCTTAGAGGTAGGAGCCCATCAGCCCCAGCATTTT
CDR3 protein: CASSLEVGAHQPQHF
D gene: NA
clone size: NA
J gene: TRBJ1-5
V gene: TRBV7-2

CDR3 DNA: TGTGCCAGCAGCCCCCCTCATCCGGACAGGTGGGGCTACGAGCAGTACTTC
CDR3 protein: CASSPPHPDRWGYEQYF
D gene: TRBD1
clone size: few
J gene: TRBJ2-7
V gene: TRBV3-1/TRBV3-2

CDR3 DNA: TGCGCCAGCAGCCCGGGGACACGCAAGGTTAATGAGCAGTTCTTC
CDR3 protein: CASSPGTRKVNEQFF
D gene: NA
clone size: NA
J gene: TRBJ2-1
V gene: TRBV5-1

CDR3 DNA: TGTGCCAGCAGCCAAGGGATCGGGGGGCTTGGCAATCAGCCCCAGCATTTT
CDR3 protein: CASSQGIGGLGNQPQHF
D gene: NA
clone size: few
J gene: TRBJ1-5
V gene: TRBV3-1/TRBV3-2

CDR3 DNA: TGTGCCAGTAGTAAGGGACTAGCGGCCCCAGATACGCAGTATTTT
CDR3 protein: CASSKGLAAPDTQYF
D gene: TRBD2
clone size: NA
J gene: TRBJ2-3
V gene: TRBV19

CDR3 DNA: TGTGCCAGCAGCCAAGAGGTCCACAGGGGAAGCACCGGGGAGCTGTTTTTT
CDR3 protein: CASSQEVHRGSTGELFF
D gene: TRBD1
clone size: few
J gene: TRBJ2-2
V gene: TRBV3-1/TRBV3-2

CDR3 DNA: TGTGCCAGCAGCGCCGGGACACACACCGGGGAGCTGTTTTTT
CDR3 protein: CASSAGTHTGELFF
D gene: NA
clone size: NA
J gene: TRBJ2-2
V gene: TRBV9

CDR3 DNA: TGTGCCAGCAGCCTAGGACAGGGGGCTGGCTATGGCTACACCTTC
CDR3 protein: CASSLGQGAGYGYTF
D gene: TRBD1
clone size: NA
J gene: TRBJ1-2
V gene: TRBV7-9

CDR3 DNA: TGTGCCAGCAGTACCGACAGGTCATCCTACAATGAGCAGTTCTTC
CDR3 protein: CASSTDRSSYNEQFF
D gene: NA
clone size: NA
J gene: TRBJ2-1
V gene: TRBV6-5

CDR3 DNA: TGTGCCAGCTCACCGCCGGCAGGGGGCGGCACCACTGAAGCTTTCTTT
CDR3 protein: CASSPPAGGGTTEAFF
D gene: TRBD1
clone size: NA
J gene: TRBJ1-1
V gene: TRBV18

CDR3 DNA: TGTGCCATCAGGATAGACAGGGGGCGGACTCTCGGATACTATGGCTACACCTTC
CDR3 protein: CAIRIDRGRTLGYYGYTF
D gene: TRBD1
clone size: once
J gene: TRBJ1-2
V gene: TRBV10-3

CDR3 DNA: TGTGCCAGCTCACCCACAGTAGGCTTTTCCTACAATGAGCAGTTCTTC
CDR3 protein: CASSPTVGFSYNEQFF
D gene: NA
clone size: few
J gene: TRBJ2-1
V gene: TRBV18

CDR3 DNA: TGTGCCAGCAGTGAAGCGCCCCTGACTAGCGGGGGGGTATATGAGCAGTTCTTC
CDR3 protein: CASSEAPLTSGGVYEQFF
D gene: TRBD2
clone size: NA
J gene: TRBJ2-1
V gene: TRBV2

CDR3 DNA: TGTGCCAGCAGCCTTACAGGACAGGGCTTCGATGGCTACACCTTC
CDR3 protein: CASSLTGQGFDGYTF
D gene: TRBD1
clone size: NA
J gene: TRBJ1-2
V gene: TRBV2

CDR3 DNA: TGTGCCAGCAGCCCCGGCCAAGGGGGTAATGAAAAACTGTTTTTT
CDR3 protein: CASSPGQGGNEKLFF
D gene: NA
clone size: NA
J gene: TRBJ1-4
V gene: TRBV13

CDR3 DNA: TGTGCCAGCAGCCCAACGGGACAGAAGTGGGACAAAAACATTCAGTACTTC
CDR3 protein: CASSPTGQKWDKNIQYF
D gene: TRBD1
clone size: NA
J gene: TRBJ2-4
V gene: TRBV14